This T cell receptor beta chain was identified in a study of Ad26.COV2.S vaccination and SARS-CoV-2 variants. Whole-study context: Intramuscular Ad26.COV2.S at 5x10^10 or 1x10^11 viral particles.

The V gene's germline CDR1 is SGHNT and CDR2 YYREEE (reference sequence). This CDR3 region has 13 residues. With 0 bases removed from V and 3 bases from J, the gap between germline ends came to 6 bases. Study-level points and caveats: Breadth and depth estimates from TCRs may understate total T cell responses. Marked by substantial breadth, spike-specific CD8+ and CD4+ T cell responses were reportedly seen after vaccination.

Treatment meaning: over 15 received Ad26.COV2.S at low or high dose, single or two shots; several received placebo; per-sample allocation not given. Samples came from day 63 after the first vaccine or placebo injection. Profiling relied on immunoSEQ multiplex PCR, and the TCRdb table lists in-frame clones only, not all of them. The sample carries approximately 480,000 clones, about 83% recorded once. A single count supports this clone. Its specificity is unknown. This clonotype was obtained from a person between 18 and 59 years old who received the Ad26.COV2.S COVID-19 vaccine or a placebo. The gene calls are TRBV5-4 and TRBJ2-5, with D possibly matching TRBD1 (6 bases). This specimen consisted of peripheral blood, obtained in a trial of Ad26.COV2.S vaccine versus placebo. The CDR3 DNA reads TGTGCCAGCAGCTTGGACAGGGAAGAGACCCAGTACTTC. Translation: CASSLDREETQYF.